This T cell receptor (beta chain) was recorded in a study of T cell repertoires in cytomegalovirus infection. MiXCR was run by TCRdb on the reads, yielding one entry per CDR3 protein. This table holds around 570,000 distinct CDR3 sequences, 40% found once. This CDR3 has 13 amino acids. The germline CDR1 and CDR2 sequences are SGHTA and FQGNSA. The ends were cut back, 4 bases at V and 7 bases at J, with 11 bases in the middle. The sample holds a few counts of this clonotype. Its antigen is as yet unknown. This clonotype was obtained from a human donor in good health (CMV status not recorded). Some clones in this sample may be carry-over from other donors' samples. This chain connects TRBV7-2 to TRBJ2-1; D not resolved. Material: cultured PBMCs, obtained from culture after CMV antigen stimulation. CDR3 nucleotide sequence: TGTGCCAGCAGCTACGGGCCACCTAATGAGCAGTTCTTC. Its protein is CASSYGPPNEQFF.